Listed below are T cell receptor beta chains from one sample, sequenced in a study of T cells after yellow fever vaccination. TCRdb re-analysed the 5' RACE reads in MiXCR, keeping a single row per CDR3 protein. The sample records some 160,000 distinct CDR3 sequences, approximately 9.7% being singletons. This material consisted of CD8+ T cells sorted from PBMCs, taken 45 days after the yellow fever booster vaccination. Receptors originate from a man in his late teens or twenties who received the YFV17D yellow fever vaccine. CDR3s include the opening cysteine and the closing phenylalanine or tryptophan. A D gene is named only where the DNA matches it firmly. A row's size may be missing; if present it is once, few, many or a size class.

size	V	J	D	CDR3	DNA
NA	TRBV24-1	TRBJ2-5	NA	CATSDLKDGQETQYF	TGTGCCACCAGTGATTTGAAGGACGGCCAAGAGACCCAGTACTTC
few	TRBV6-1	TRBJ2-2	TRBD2	CASRPQRGGPGELFF	TGTGCCAGCCGCCCTCAGCGGGGGGGTCCCGGGGAGCTGTTTTTT
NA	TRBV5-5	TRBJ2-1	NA	CASRHTTSGSNEQFF	TGTGCCAGCAGACACACGACTAGTGGTAGCAATGAGCAGTTCTTC
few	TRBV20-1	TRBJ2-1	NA	CSAPFRAGEQFF	TGCAGTGCCCCTTTCAGGGCTGGGGAGCAGTTCTTC
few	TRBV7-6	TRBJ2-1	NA	CASSSTAGSSYNEQFF	TGTGCCAGCAGCTCAACCGCCGGGAGCTCCTACAATGAGCAGTTCTTC
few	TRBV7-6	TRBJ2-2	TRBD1	CASSPRDRAGTGELFF	TGTGCCAGCAGCCCCAGAGACAGGGCCGGCACCGGGGAGCTGTTTTTT
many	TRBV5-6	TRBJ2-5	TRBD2	CASSPGLAVKFQETQYF	TGTGCCAGCAGCCCCGGGCTAGCGGTAAAATTCCAAGAGACCCAGTACTTC
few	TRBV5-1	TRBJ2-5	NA	CASSLENTNQETQYF	TGCGCCAGCAGCTTGGAGAACACCAACCAAGAGACCCAGTACTTC
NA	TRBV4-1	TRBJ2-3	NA	CASSQGLLQGDTQYF	TGCGCCAGCAGCCAAGGGCTTCTTCAGGGAGATACGCAGTATTTT
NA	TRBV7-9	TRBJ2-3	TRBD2	CASSSPTIERGANPHTQYF	TGTGCCAGCAGCTCGCCGACTATCGAGCGGGGGGCTAATCCCCATACGCAGTATTTT
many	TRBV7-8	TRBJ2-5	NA	CASSLWPEETQYF	TGTGCCAGCAGCTTATGGCCAGAAGAGACCCAGTACTTC
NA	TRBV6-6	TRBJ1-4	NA	CASSYLGLGSRATNEKLFF	TGTGCCAGCAGTTACTTAGGTCTCGGGAGCAGGGCAACTAATGAAAAACTGTTTTTT
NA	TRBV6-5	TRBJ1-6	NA	CASRPAVANSPLHF	TGTGCCAGCAGGCCCGCAGTGGCTAATTCACCCCTCCACTTT
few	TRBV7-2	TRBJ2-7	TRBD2	CASSMGLAGTYEQYF	TGTGCCAGCAGCATGGGACTAGCGGGTACCTACGAGCAGTACTTC
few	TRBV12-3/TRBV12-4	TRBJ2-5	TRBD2	CASSPGGMETQYF	TGTGCCAGCAGCCCGGGGGGGATGGAGACCCAGTACTTC
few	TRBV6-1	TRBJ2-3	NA	CASSEEGGGVDTQYF	TGTGCCAGCAGTGAAGAAGGGGGCGGGGTAGATACGCAGTATTTT
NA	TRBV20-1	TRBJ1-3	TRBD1	CSARTGSGNTIYF	TGCAGTGCTAGGACAGGGAGTGGAAACACCATATATTTT
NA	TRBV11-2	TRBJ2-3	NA	CASSPGGASTDTQYF	TGTGCCAGCAGCCCTGGGGGGGCCTCGACAGATACGCAGTATTTT
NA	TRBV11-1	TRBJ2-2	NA	CASSSSGTGELFF	TGTGCCAGCAGTTCCTCGGGGACCGGGGAGCTGTTTTTT
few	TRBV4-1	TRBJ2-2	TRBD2	CASSHSPGLAGGLVRTGELFF	TGCGCCAGCAGTCATTCTCCGGGACTAGCGGGGGGCCTGGTACGCACCGGGGAGCTGTTTTTT
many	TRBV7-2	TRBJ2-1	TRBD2	CASSLSGGAYNEQFF	TGTGCCAGCAGCCTGAGCGGGGGAGCTTACAATGAGCAGTTCTTC
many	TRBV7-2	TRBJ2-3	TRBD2	CASSPGGTDTQYF	TGTGCCAGCAGCCCGGGGGGAACAGATACGCAGTATTTT
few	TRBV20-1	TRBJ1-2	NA	CSARRQEYGYTF	TGCAGTGCTAGGCGGCAGGAGTATGGCTACACCTTC
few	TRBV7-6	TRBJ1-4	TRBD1	CASSLGDREEEKLFF	TGTGCCAGCAGCTTAGGGGACAGGGAAGAGGAAAAACTGTTTTTT
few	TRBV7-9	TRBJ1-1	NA	CASSHSSGAFF	TGTGCCAGCAGCCACAGTTCTGGAGCTTTCTTT
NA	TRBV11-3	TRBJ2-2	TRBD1	CASRPGQGASTGELFF	TGTGCCAGCAGGCCGGGACAGGGGGCCTCGACCGGGGAGCTGTTTTTT
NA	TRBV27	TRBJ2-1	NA	CASSFSLGSGSYNEQFF	TGTGCCAGCAGTTTCTCCCTGGGTAGCGGCTCCTACAATGAGCAGTTCTTC
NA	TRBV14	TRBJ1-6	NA	CASSLRTVYNSPLHF	TGTGCCAGCAGCCTGAGAACAGTGTATAATTCACCCCTCCACTTT
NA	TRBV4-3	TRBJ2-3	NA	CASSQSGTTGTDTQYF	TGCGCCAGCAGCCAATCCGGGACCACCGGCACAGATACGCAGTATTTT
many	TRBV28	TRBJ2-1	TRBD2	CASSLSGGPHNEQFF	TGTGCCAGCAGTTTAAGCGGGGGACCACACAATGAGCAGTTCTTC
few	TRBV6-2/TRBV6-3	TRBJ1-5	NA	CASSYKSFGVNQPQHF	TGTGCCAGCAGTTATAAGAGCTTTGGGGTAAATCAGCCCCAGCATTTT
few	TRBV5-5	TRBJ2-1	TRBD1	CASSWTGDEQFF	TGTGCCAGCAGCTGGACAGGGGATGAGCAGTTCTTC
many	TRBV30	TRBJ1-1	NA	CAWKMNTEAFF	TGTGCCTGGAAGATGAACACTGAAGCTTTCTTT
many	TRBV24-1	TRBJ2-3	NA	CATSDDRLDTQYF	TGTGCCACCAGTGATGATAGACTAGATACGCAGTATTTT
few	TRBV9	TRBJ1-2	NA	CASSGVTINGYTF	TGTGCCAGCAGCGGGGTTACAATAAATGGCTACACCTTC
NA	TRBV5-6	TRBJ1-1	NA	CASSFPLTEAFF	TGTGCCAGCAGCTTCCCCCTTACTGAAGCTTTCTTT
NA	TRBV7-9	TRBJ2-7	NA	CASSSGRSDEQYF	TGTGCCAGCAGCTCAGGGCGTAGCGACGAGCAGTACTTC
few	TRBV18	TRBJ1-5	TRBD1	CASSPRDRGYSNQPQHF	TGTGCCAGCTCACCCCGGGACAGGGGGTATAGCAATCAGCCCCAGCATTTT
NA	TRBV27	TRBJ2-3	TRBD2	CASSFGGGAADTQYF	TGTGCCAGCAGTTTCGGCGGGGGGGCCGCAGATACGCAGTATTTT
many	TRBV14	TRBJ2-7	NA	CASSQVRDTSYEQYF	TGTGCCAGCAGCCAAGTCCGGGACACCTCCTACGAGCAGTACTTC
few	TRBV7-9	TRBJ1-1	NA	CASSPTRTGNTEAFF	TGTGCCAGCAGCCCAACTCGAACAGGGAACACTGAAGCTTTCTTT
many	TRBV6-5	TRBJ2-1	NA	CASSYETGSSYNEQFF	TGTGCCAGCAGTTACGAGACGGGAAGCTCCTACAATGAGCAGTTCTTC
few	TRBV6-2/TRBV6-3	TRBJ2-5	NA	CASSYPTDLQGETQYF	TGTGCCAGCAGTTACCCGACAGACCTTCAAGGGGAGACCCAGTACTTC
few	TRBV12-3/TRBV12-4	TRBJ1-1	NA	CASSLRNANTEAFF	TGTGCCAGCAGTTTAAGGAACGCGAACACTGAAGCTTTCTTT
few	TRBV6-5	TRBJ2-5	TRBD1	CASRAGGRETQYF	TGTGCCAGCAGAGCAGGGGGCCGGGAGACCCAGTACTTC
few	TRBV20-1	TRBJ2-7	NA	CSASYPGTPSYEQYF	TGCAGTGCTAGTTACCCCGGGACACCCTCCTACGAGCAGTACTTC
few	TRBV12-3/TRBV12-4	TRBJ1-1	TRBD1	CASSWTGDLIEAFF	TGTGCCAGCAGTTGGACAGGGGACCTAATTGAAGCTTTCTTT
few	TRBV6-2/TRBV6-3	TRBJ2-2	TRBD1	CASSYTGQGSTGELFF	TGTGCCAGCAGTTACACGGGACAGGGGAGCACCGGGGAGCTGTTTTTT
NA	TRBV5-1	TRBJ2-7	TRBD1	CASSLAQGQGYEQYF	TGCGCCAGCAGCTTGGCCCAGGGACAGGGCTACGAGCAGTACTTC
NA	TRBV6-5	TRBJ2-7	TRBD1	CASSYTEGQGTLEQYF	TGTGCCAGCAGTTACACGGAGGGACAGGGTACTCTGGAGCAGTACTTC
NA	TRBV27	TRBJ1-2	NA	CASSLSGFTGYGYTF	TGTGCCAGCAGTTTATCAGGTTTTACGGGATATGGCTACACCTTC
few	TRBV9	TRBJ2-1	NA	CASSVDLNEQFF	TGTGCCAGCAGCGTAGACTTGAATGAGCAGTTCTTC
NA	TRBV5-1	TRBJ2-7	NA	CASSSDGHSYEQYF	TGCGCCAGCAGCTCGGACGGACACTCCTACGAGCAGTACTTC
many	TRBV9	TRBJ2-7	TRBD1	CASSVEGQSNYEQYF	TGTGCCAGCAGCGTAGAGGGACAGTCGAACTACGAGCAGTACTTC